These 21 T cell receptor beta chains originate from one sample sequenced in a study of patients and donors after allogeneic stem cell transplantation (dated by TCRdb to about 2020). Libraries were prepared through RT-PCR. TCRdb lists the instrument as NextSeq 550. Using fastp at Q25 and MiXCR, TCRdb reprocessed the public reads and kept productive beta chains. Each entry is one CDR3 protein sequence, shown with its most common DNA and genes. The sample table holds tens of thousands of distinct CDR3 sequences, of which 40% to 60% were seen once. The ten largest clones take up about 64% of the sample. The sample taken for sequencing was blood, either unsorted or a sorted T cell fraction (not recorded which). These receptor sequences come from a human donor who was either an allogeneic HSCT recipient or a stem cell or donor lymphocyte infusion donor (not recorded which). It is not recorded whose cells these are; they may come from a transplant donor.

The chain is built from TRBV5-6 and TRBJ1-2; unclear D gene. Germline V gene data show CDR1 as SGHDT and CDR2 as YYEEEE. This CDR3 has 12 amino acids. With 0 bases removed from V and 13 bases from J, the gap between germline ends came to 13 bases. CDR3 bases: TGTGCCAGCAGCTTGGAGCGGGGTGCGGGCACCTTC. Protein: CASSLERGAGTF.

This clonotype came up a few times. The genes are TRBV19 and TRBJ1-5, with D possibly being TRBD1 (5 bases). The CDR3 is made up of 11 amino acids. Trimming stripped 6 bases from V and 9 bases from J, with 9 bases between. CDR1 is LNHDA, CDR2 SQIVND, per germline (reference sequence). This chain's CDR3 is CASRGRGPQHF. CDR3 DNA sequence: TGTGCCAGTAGGGGGCGGGGGCCCCAGCATTTT.

This chain joins TRBV7-9 and TRBJ1-2, with D uncertain. CDR1 SEHNR and CDR2 FQNEAQ come from the germline V gene (reference sequence). CDR3 length: 14 residues. The V and J ends lost 1 base and 3 bases respectively, with 9 bases between them. CDR3 bases: TGTGCCAGCAGCTTAGGCAGGCAGTACTATGGCTACACCTTC. It translates to CASSLGRQYYGYTF.

This sequence joins TRBV27 and TRBJ2-7, with 9 nucleotides matching TRBD1. J was trimmed by 5 bases and V by 5 bases; bases with no gene match: 10. The CDR3 is 15 amino acids. Germline V gene lookup returns CDR1 MNHEY and CDR2 SMNVEV (reference sequence). The CDR3 is CASSPRGDRENEQYF. The CDR3 DNA reads TGTGCCAGCAGTCCACGGGGGGACAGGGAAAACGAGCAGTACTTC.

V usage is TRBV12-3 or TRBV12-4 and J usage is TRBJ2-1; D gene unclear. The CDR3 consists of 13 residues. V gave up 5 bases and J gave up 8 bases, with 13 bases separating them. The CDR3 DNA is TGTGCCAGCAGTCCGTTACGGCGCGATGAGCAGTTCTTC. Protein: CASSPLRRDEQFF.

The chain combines TRBV18 with TRBJ1-5, with D maybe TRBD1 (6 bases). V lost 4 bases and J lost 5, with 9 bases in between. Germline-derived CDR1 and CDR2 are KGHSH and LQKENI. This CDR3 is built from 13 residues. CDR3 in DNA: TGTGCCAGCTCACGTGGGGGCGATCAGCCCCAGCATTTT. It yields the protein CASSRGGDQPQHF. Drawing the rest from reference TRBV18 and TRBJ1-5, the complete variable domain is NAGVMQNPRHLVRRRGQEARLRCSPMKGHSHVYWYRQLPEEGLKFMVYLQKENIIDESGMPKERFSAEFPKEGPSILRIQQVVRGDSAAYFCASSRGGDQPQHFGDGTRLSIL.

The rearrangement uses TRBV11-2 and TRBJ1-4; D gene uncertain. CDR3 length: 16 residues. CDR1 is SGHAT and CDR2 is FQNNGV in the germline V gene. V lost 1 base, J lost 1 base, and 10 bases lay in between. CDR3 sequence reads: CASSLGRWETNEKLFF. The CDR3 DNA is TGTGCCAGCAGCTTAGGTCGCTGGGAAACTAATGAAAAACTGTTTTTT.

The CDR3 DNA sequence: TGCAGCGTTGTGGTCCGGAATGGCTACACCTTC. Residues: CSVVVRNGYTF. The V gene is TRBV29-1, the J gene TRBJ1-2, with D unclear. Germline V lookup: CDR1 SQVTM, CDR2 ANQGSEA. Trimming shortened V by 4 bases and J by 6 bases, and 9 bases separated the two germline ends. This CDR3 comprises 11 residues.

This clonotype was counted between two and nine times. V and J are TRBV6-5 and TRBJ1-2, with TRBD1 identical over 7 bases. Germline lookup yields CDR1 MNHEY and CDR2 SVGAGI. The CDR3 extends over 15 amino acids. The junction had 10 bases not matched to a gene; V was cut back by 3 bases and J by 6 bases. CDR3 protein: CASSYLTQQGNGYTF. The DNA for the CDR3 is TGTGCCAGCAGTTATTTGACGCAACAGGGGAATGGCTACACCTTC.

V is TRBV9 and J is TRBJ1-1; possible D gene TRBD1, 6 bases. With 3 bases removed from V and 7 bases from J, the gap between germline ends came to 13 bases. The CDR3 contains 13 residues. Germline CDR1 and CDR2: SGDLS and YYNGEE. Here the CDR3 DNA reads TGTGCCAGCAGCGGCGGGGGCACGCATGAAGCTTTCTTT. This encodes CASSGGGTHEAFF.

For the CDR3, the DNA is TGTGCCAGCAGCTTAGCGCCGGGTTTCGGGGGGGACATTCAGTACTTC. Encoded protein: CASSLAPGFGGDIQYF. The chain uses TRBV7-8 and TRBJ2-4; 8 bases match TRBD2. CDR3 length equals 16 residues. The V segment lost 0 bases and the J segment 8 bases; nucleotides outside the gene matches: 9. CDR1 SGHVS and CDR2 FQNEAQ come from the germline V gene.

V is TRBV9 and J is TRBJ2-7; D is perhaps TRBD1 (6 bases). CDR3 length equals 14 residues. Trimming took 0 bases from V and 2 from J, leaving 9 bases between them. Germline V gene data show CDR1 as SGDLS and CDR2 as YYNGEE. Here the CDR3 reads CASSVAGEAYEQYF. The CDR3 DNA sequence: TGTGCCAGCAGCGTAGCAGGGGAAGCCTACGAGCAGTACTTC.

This clonotype was detected once. V is TRBV20-1 and J is TRBJ2-1; no clear D gene. The V end was cut by 4 bases, the J end by 0 bases, with 13 bases between. CDR1 is DFQATT and CDR2 is SNEGSKA in the germline V gene (reference sequence). This CDR3 spans 15 amino acids. The CDR3 DNA reads TGCAGTGCTACGCTTACCCCGAGCTCCTACAATGAGCAGTTCTTC. Its translation is CSATLTPSSYNEQFF.

This chain joins TRBV11-2 and TRBJ1-4; 10 nucleotides line up with TRBD1. With 5 bases clipped from V and 12 bases from J, the junction kept 9 bases outside the gene matches. The CDR3 extends over 14 amino acids. Germline lookup yields CDR1 SGHAT and CDR2 FQNNGV. This chain's CDR3 is CASSEGQGLYELFF. CDR3 sequence (DNA): TGTGCCAGCAGCGAGGGACAGGGGTTGTATGAACTGTTTTTT.

The genes are TRBV20-1 and TRBJ2-3; 8 nucleotides agree with TRBD2. Germline lookup yields CDR1 DFQATT and CDR2 SNEGSKA (reference sequence). Losses at the gene ends were 6 bases for V and 1 base for J; bases not matched to a gene: 9. This CDR3 has 15 amino acids. The CDR3 DNA sequence: TGCAGTGCGAGAAACCGGCGGGAGGGCACAGATACGCAGTATTTT. Translating gives CSARNRREGTDTQYF.

J is TRBJ2-5 and V is TRBV7-9; 9 nucleotides match TRBD1. The germline gives CDR1 SEHNR, CDR2 FQNEAQ (reference sequence). The CDR3 length is 16 residues. Unmatched junction bases numbered 9, after V lost 2 bases and J lost 5 bases. CDR3 coding DNA: TGTGCCAGCAGCTTACGGACAGGGGTGGAGAAGGAGACCCAGTACTTC. This gives the protein CASSLRTGVEKETQYF.

The V call is TRBV7-9, the J call TRBJ1-5; D perhaps matches TRBD1 (5 bases). The CDR3 spans 13 residues. V shed 5 bases and J shed 2 bases, with 7 bases lying between them. CDR1 and CDR2 from the germline V gene are SEHNR and FQNEAQ (reference sequence). CDR3 residues: CASSRGGNQPQHF. The CDR3 nucleotides read TGTGCCAGCAGCCGGGGCGGCAATCAGCCCCAGCATTTT.

The V gene is TRBV29-1, the J gene TRBJ1-1; a possible D gene is TRBD1 (6 bases). From germline, CDR1 is SQVTM and CDR2 ANQGSEA. CDR3 length: 15 amino acids. The V and J ends lost 4 bases and 0 bases respectively, with 15 bases between them. CDR3 region: CSVVVAGVMNTEAFF. The CDR3 bases are TGCAGCGTTGTTGTTGCAGGGGTCATGAACACTGAAGCTTTCTTT.

The chain links TRBV20-1 to TRBJ1-3; 7 bases line up with TRBD1. The V segment lost 0 bases and the J segment 3 bases; nucleotides outside the gene matches: 2. The CDR3 has 14 residues. Germline V CDR1 and CDR2: DFQATT, SNEGSKA (reference sequence). The CDR3 DNA reads as TGCAGTGCTAGAGATAGGGGGCATGGAAACACCATATATTTT. Translation: CSARDRGHGNTIYF.

The CDR3: CASSLTIYNEQFF. The CDR3 bases are TGTGCCAGCAGCCTGACGATATACAATGAGCAGTTCTTC. The gene calls are TRBV4-2 and TRBJ2-1; unclear D gene. Germline CDR1 and CDR2: LGHNA and YNFKEQ. V shed 4 bases and J shed 4 bases, with 8 bases lying between them. This CDR3 spans 13 amino acids.

This clonotype has only one observation. V usage is TRBV3-1 and J usage is TRBJ2-3; TRBD1 matches at 12 bases. This CDR3 is 15 amino acids long. Germline loops: CDR1 LGHDT, CDR2 YNNKEL (reference sequence). After removal of 7 bases from V and 7 bases from J, the junction contained 9 bases not matched to a gene. This CDR3 is CASTSRDRGLNTQYF. The CDR3 DNA reads as TGTGCCAGCACCTCACGGGACAGGGGGCTAAATACGCAGTATTTT.